Each of the 8 T cell receptor beta chains below was sequenced from the same sample in a study of blood T cell repertoires in COVID-19. Only in-frame clones appear in the TCRdb table, and some are missing; sequencing was by immunoSEQ multiplex PCR. The profile covers more than 300,000 clones, with nearly 90% appearing a single time and about 1% taken by the ten largest. Input material: peripheral blood. All receptors come from a woman aged 35 to 49 with COVID-19, enrolled during active disease.

The CDR3 reads CASSDGLRSSYNSPLHF. CDR3 sequence (DNA): TGCGCCAGCAGCGACGGACTGCGGAGCTCCTATAATTCACCCCTCCACTTT. The chain is built from TRBV5-1 and TRBJ1-6; D unclear. From germline, CDR1 is SGHRS and CDR2 YFSETQ. V was trimmed by 4 bases and J by 0 bases, leaving 14 bases between them. CDR3 length: 17 residues.

The chain carries TRBV14 and TRBJ1-3; D is uncertain. The CDR3 consists of 12 residues. Germline V gene data show CDR1 as SGHDN and CDR2 as FVKESK. The V and J ends lost 4 bases and 3 bases respectively, with 4 bases between them. The DNA for the CDR3 is TGTGCCAGCAGCCCGGTTGGAAACACCATATATTTT. Protein sequence: CASSPVGNTIYF. Based on the CDR3 plus reference TRBV14 and TRBJ1-3, the full variable domain is EAGVTQFPSHSVIEKGQTVTLRCDPISGHDNLYWYRRVMGKEIKFLLHFVKESKQDESGMPNNRFLAERTGGTYSTLKVQPAELEDSGVYFCASSPVGNTIYFGEGSWLTVV.

In its sample, this clone was seen a few times. The genes are TRBV6-5 and TRBJ1-2; unclear D gene. The CDR3 is 14 amino acids. In germline, CDR1 is MNHEY, CDR2 SVGAGI. With 8 bases removed from V and 0 bases from J, the gap between germline ends came to 13 bases. In nucleotides, the CDR3 is TGTGCCAGCTATTGGTACGGAGCTAACTATGGCTACACCTTC. It encodes CASYWYGANYGYTF.

This chain links TRBV3-1 (or the pseudogene TRBV3-2) with TRBJ2-3; 11 nucleotides match TRBD2. Germline V gives CDR1 LGHDT, CDR2 YNNKEL (reference sequence). Losses at the gene ends were 0 bases for V and 7 bases for J; bases not matched to a gene: 6. The CDR3 length is 16 residues. CDR3 nucleotides: TGTGCCAGCAGCCAAGATGTAGCGGGGGGGCAAAATACGCAGTATTTT. Protein product: CASSQDVAGGQNTQYF.

This chain connects TRBV7-9 to TRBJ2-1, with TRBD1 as a possible D gene (6 bases). The CDR3 contains 12 residues. V lost 8 bases to trimming and J lost 5 bases, with 10 bases between them. CDR1 is SEHNR and CDR2 is FQNEAQ in the germline V gene (reference sequence). Here the CDR3 reads CASGGRDNEQFF. The CDR3 nucleotides are TGTGCCAGCGGGGGCAGGGACAATGAGCAGTTCTTC.

The V gene is TRBV5-1, the J gene TRBJ1-4, with D hard to call. Germline V lookup: CDR1 SGHRS, CDR2 YFSETQ. The V end was cut by 6 bases, the J end by 7 bases, with 16 bases between. The CDR3 is made up of 14 amino acids. The CDR3: CASTLTTGTEKLFF. The CDR3 coding sequence is TGCGCCAGCACCCTAACGACGGGTACTGAAAAACTGTTTTTT.

This chain links TRBV28 with TRBJ2-1, with 9 bases that match TRBD2. CDR3 length: 16 residues. V lost 6 bases, J lost 6 bases, and 12 bases stayed unmatched. In germline, CDR1 is MDHEN, CDR2 SYDVKM. Written as DNA, the CDR3 is TGTGCCAGCAGGTTCACGAAAGGGCGGGAGGGCAATGAGCAGTTCTTC. It encodes CASRFTKGREGNEQFF.

The V gene is TRBV4-1, the J gene TRBJ1-4, with D perhaps TRBD1 (5 bases). This CDR3 is built from 18 residues. The germline CDR1 and CDR2 sequences are MGHRA and YSYEKL. Trimming pared 2 bases from V and 4 bases from J, leaving 20 bases between. CDR3 in amino acids: CASSQITVGFRVNEKLFF. The DNA for the CDR3 is TGCGCCAGCAGCCAAATTACAGTGGGATTCAGGGTTAATGAAAAACTGTTTTTT.